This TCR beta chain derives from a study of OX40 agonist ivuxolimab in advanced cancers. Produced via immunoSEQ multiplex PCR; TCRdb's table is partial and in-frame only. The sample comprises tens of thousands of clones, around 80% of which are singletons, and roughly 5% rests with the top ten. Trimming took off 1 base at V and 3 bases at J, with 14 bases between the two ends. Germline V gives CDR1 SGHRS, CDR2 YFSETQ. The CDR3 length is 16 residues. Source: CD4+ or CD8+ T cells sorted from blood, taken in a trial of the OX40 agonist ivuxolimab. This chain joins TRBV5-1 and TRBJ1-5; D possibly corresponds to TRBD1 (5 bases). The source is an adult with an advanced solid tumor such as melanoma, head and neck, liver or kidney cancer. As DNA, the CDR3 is TGCGCCAGCAGCTTGACCGGGGGGATTCACAATCAGCCCCAGCATTTT. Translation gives CASSLTGGIHNQPQHF.